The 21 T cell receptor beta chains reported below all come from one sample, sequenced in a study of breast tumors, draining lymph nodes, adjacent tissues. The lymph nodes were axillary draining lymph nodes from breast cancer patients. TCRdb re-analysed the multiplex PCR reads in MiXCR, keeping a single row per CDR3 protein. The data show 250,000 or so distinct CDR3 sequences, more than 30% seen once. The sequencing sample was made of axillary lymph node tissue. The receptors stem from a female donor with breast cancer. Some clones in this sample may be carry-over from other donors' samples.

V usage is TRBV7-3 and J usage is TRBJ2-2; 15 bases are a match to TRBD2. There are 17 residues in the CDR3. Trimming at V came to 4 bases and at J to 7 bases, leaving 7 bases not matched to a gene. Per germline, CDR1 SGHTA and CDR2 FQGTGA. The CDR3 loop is CASSSAGTSGRNGELFF. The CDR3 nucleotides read TGTGCCAGCAGCTCAGCCGGGACTAGCGGGAGGAACGGGGAGCTGTTTTTT.

The CDR3 protein is CASGGGGDQPQHF. CDR3 nucleotide sequence: TGTGCCAGCGGGGGTGGTGGAGATCAGCCCCAGCATTTT. This rearrangement joins TRBV19 to TRBJ1-5, with D possibly being TRBD1 (5 bases). The CDR3 length is 13 residues. Per the germline V gene, CDR1 is LNHDA and CDR2 is SQIVND (reference sequence). V was pared by 9 bases and J by 5 bases, with 14 bases between.

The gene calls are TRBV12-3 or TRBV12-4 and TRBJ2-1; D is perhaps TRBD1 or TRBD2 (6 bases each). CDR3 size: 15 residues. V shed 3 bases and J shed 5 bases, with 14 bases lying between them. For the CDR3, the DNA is TGTGCCAGCAGTTTTTACGGGGGCGCGAACAATGAGCAGTTCTTC. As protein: CASSFYGGANNEQFF.

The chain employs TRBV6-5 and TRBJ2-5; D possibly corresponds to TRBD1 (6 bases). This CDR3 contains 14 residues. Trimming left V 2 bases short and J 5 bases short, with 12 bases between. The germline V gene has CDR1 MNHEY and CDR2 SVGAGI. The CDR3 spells CASSYHGRGETQYF. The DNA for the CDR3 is TGTGCCAGCAGTTACCACGGTAGGGGGGAGACCCAGTACTTC.

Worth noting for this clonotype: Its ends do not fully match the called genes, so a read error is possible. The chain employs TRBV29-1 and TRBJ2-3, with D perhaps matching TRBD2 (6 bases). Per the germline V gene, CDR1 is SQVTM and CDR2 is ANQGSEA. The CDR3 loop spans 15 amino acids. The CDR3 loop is CSVVSGTATTDRQYF. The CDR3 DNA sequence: TGCAGCGTTGTTTCTGGGACTGCAACCACAGATAGGCAGTATTTT.

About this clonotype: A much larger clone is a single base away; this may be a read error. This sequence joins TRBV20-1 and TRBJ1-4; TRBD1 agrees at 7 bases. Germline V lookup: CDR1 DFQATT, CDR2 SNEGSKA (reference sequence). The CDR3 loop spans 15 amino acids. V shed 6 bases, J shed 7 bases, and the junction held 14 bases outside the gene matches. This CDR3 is CSADDRVVGAEKLFF. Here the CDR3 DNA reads TGCAGTGCAGATGACAGGGTAGTAGGGGCTGAAAAACTGTTTTTT.

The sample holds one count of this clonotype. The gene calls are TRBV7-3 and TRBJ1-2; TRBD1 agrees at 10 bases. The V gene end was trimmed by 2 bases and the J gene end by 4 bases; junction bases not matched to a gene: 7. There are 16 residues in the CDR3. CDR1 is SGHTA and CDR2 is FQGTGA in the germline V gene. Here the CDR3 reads CASSLGPGQGTYGYTF. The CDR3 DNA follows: TGTGCCAGCAGCTTAGGTCCGGGACAGGGGACCTATGGCTACACCTTC.

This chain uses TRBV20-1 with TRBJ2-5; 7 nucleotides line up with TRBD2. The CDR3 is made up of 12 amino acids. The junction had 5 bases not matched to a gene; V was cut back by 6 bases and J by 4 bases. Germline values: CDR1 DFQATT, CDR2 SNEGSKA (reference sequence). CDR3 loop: CSAEPGGETQYF. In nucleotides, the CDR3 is TGCAGTGCCGAACCGGGAGGAGAGACCCAGTACTTC.

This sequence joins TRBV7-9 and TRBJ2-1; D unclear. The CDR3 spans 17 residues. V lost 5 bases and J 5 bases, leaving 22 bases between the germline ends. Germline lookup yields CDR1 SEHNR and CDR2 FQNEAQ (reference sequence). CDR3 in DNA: TGTGCCAGCAGCCGCCGACTGGCAGGCAATACGAACAATGAGCAGTTCTTC. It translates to CASSRRLAGNTNNEQFF.

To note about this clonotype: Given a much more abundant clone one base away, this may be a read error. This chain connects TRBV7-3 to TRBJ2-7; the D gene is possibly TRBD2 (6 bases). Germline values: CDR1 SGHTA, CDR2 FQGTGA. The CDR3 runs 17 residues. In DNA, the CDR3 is TGTGCCAGCAGCCTCGTTAGGGAGGAGAAAATCCATTCCGAGCGGTACTTC. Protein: CASSLVREEKIHSERYF.

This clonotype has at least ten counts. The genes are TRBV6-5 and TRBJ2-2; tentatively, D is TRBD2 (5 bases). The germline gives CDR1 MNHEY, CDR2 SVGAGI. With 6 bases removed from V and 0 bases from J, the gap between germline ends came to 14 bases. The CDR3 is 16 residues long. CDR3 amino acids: CASSDRLASNTGELFF. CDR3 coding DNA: TGTGCCAGCAGCGACCGCCTAGCCTCGAACACCGGGGAGCTGTTTTTT.

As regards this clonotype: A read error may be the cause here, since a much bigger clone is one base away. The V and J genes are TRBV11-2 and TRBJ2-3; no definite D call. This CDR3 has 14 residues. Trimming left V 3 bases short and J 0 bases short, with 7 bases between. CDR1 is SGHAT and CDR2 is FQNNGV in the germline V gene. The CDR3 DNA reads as TGTGCCAGCAGCTTCGGCATTAGCACAGATACGCAGTATTTT. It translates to CASSFGISTDTQYF.

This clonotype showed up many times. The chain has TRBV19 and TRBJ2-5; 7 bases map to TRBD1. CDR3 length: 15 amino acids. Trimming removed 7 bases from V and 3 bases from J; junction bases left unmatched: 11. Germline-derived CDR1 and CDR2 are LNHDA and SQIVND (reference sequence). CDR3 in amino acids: CASTTGRDREETQYF. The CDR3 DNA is TGTGCCAGTACCACGGGGAGAGACAGGGAAGAGACCCAGTACTTC.

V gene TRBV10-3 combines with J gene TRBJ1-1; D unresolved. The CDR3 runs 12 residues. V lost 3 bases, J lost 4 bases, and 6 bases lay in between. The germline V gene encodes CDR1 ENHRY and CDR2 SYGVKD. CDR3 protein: CAISEVGTEAFF. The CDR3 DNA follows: TGTGCCATCAGTGAAGTTGGCACTGAAGCTTTCTTT.

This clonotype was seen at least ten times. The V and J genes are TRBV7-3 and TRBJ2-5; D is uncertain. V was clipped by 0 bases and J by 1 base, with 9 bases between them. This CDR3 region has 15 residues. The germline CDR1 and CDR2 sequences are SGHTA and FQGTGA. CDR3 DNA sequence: TGTGCCAGCAGCTTAACCTCGCGGTCCCAAGAGACCCAGTACTTC. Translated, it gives CASSLTSRSQETQYF.

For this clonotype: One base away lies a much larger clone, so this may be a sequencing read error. The CDR3 protein is CASCPDRRDGYTF. CDR3 sequence (DNA): TGTGCCAGCTGCCCCGACCGGAGGGATGGCTACACCTTC. The chain uses TRBV6-1 and TRBJ1-2, with unresolved D. Germline assignment: CDR1 MNHNS and CDR2 SASEGT. With 8 bases removed from V and 6 bases from J, the gap between germline ends came to 16 bases. The CDR3 runs 13 residues.

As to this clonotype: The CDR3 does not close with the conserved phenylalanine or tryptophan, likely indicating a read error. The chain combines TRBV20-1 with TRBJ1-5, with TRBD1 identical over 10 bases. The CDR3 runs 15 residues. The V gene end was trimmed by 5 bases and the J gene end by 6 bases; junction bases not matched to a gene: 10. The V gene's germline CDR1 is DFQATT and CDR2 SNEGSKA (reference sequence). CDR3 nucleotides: TGCAGTGCTCGTGGCCGGGACAGGGGTCCTCAGCCCCAGCATTCT. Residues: CSARGRDRGPQPQHS.

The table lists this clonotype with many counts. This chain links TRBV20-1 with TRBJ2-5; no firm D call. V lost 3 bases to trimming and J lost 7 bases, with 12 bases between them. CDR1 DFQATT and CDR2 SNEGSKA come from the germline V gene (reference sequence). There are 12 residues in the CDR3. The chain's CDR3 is CSARAYTGTQYF. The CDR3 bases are TGCAGTGCTAGGGCATACACGGGGACCCAGTACTTC.

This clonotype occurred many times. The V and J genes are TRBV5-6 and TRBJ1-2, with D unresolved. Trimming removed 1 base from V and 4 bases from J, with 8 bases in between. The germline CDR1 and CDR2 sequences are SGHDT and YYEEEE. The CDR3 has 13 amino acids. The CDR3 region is CASSLLGTYGYTF. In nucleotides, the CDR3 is TGTGCCAGCAGCTTGTTGGGCACCTATGGCTACACCTTC.

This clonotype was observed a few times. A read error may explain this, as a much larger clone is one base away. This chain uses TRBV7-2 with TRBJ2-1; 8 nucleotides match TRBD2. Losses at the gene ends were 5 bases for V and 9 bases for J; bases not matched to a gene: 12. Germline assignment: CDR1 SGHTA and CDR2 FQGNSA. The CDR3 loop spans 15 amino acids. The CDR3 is CASSLDGRARGEQFF. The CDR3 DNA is TGTGCCAGCAGCCTGGACGGGAGGGCCCGGGGTGAGCAGTTCTTC.

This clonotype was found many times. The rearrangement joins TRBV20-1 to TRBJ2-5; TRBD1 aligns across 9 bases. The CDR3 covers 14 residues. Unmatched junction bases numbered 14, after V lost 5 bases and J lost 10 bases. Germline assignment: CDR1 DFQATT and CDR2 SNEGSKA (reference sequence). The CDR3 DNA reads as TGCAGTGCTGGACGGACAGGGGAAAGCGAAGACCAGTACTTC. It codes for CSAGRTGESEDQYF.